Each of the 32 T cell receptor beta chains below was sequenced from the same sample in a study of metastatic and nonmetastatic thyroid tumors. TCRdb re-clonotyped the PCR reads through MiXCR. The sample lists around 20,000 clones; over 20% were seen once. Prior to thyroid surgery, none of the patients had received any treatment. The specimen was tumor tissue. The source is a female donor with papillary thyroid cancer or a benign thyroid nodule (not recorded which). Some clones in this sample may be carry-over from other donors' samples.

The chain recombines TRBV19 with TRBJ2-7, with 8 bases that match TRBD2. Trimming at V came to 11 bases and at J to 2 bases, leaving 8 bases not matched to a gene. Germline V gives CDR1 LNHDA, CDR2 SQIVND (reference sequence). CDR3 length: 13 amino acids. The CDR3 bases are TGTGCCTCCAGCGGGGGCCCGCCCTACGAGCAGTACTTC. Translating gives CASSGGPPYEQYF.

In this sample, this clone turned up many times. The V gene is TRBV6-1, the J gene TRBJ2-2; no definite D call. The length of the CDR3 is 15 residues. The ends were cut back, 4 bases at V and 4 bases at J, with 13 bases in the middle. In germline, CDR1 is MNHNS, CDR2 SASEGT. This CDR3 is CASSVRRLTTGELFF. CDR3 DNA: TGTGCCAGCAGTGTCCGCAGGCTAACCACCGGGGAGCTGTTTTTT.

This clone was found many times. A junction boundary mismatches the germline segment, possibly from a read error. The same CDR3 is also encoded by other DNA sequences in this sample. The CDR3 loop reads CASNIEGAIDNEQFF. CDR3 in DNA: TGTGCCAGTAATATAGAGGGGGCGATCGACAATGAGCAGTTCTTC. The chain recombines TRBV19 with TRBJ2-1, with 7 bases matching TRBD1. This CDR3 spans 15 amino acids. In germline, CDR1 is LNHDA, CDR2 SQIVND (reference sequence).

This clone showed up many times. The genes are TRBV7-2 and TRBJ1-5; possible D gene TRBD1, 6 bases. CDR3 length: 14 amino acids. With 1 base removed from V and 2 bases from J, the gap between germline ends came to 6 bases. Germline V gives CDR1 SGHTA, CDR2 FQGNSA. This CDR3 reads CASSLDRGNQPQHF. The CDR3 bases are TGTGCCAGCAGCTTAGACAGGGGCAATCAGCCCCAGCATTTT. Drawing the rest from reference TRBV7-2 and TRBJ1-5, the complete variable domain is GAGVSQSPSNKVTEKGKDVELRCDPISGHTALYWYRQSLGQGLEFLIYFQGNSAPDKSGLPSDRFSAERTGGSVSTLTIQRTQQEDSAVYLCASSLDRGNQPQHFGDGTRLSIL.

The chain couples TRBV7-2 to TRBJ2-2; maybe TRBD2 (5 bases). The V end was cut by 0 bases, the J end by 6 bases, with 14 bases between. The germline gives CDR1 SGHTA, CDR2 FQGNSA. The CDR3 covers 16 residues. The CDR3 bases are TGTGCCAGCAGCTTAGCGTCTGCGGGTACGGCCGGGGAGCTGTTTTTT. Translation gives CASSLASAGTAGELFF.

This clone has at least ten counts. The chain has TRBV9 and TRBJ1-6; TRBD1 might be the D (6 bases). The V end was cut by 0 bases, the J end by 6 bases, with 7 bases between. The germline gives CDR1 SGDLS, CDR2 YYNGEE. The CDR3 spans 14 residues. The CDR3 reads CASSVGGGNSPLHF. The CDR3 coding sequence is TGTGCCAGCAGCGTAGGAGGGGGTAATTCACCCCTCCACTTT.

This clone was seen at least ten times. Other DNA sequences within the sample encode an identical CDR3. CDR3: CASSQDAGYNEQFF. CDR3 in DNA: TGTGCCAGCAGCCAGGATGCAGGGTACAATGAGCAGTTCTTC. This sequence joins TRBV4-2 and TRBJ2-1, with D perhaps matching TRBD1 (5 bases). The V gene's germline CDR1 is LGHNA and CDR2 YNFKEQ. The CDR3 totals 14 residues. The V gene lost 3 bases and the J gene lost 4 bases, with 10 bases spanning the gap.

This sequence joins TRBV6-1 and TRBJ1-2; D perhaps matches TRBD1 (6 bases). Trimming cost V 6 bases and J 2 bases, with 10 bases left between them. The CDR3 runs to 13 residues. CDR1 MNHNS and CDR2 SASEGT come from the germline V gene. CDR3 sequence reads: CASSRTVNYGYTF. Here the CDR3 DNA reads TGTGCCAGCAGCAGGACAGTAAACTATGGCTACACCTTC.

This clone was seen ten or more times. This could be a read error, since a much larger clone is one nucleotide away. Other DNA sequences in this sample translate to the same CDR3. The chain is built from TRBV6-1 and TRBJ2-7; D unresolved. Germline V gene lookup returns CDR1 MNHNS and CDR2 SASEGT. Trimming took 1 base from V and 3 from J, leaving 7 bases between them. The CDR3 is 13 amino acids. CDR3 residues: CASSEGTDYEQYF. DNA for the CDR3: TGTGCCAGCAGTGAAGGGACGGACTACGAGCAGTACTTC.

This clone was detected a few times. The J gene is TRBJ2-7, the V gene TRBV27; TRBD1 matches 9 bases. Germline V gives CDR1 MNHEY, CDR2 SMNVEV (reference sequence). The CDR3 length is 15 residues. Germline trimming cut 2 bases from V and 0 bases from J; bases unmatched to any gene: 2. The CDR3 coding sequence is TGTGCCAGCAGTTTAACGGGACAGGGCTCCTACGAGCAGTACTTC. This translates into CASSLTGQGSYEQYF.

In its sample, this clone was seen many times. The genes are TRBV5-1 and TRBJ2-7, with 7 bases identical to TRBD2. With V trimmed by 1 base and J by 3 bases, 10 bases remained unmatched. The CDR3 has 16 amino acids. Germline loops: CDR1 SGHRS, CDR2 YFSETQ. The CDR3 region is CASSLSSGMGVYEQYF. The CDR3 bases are TGCGCCAGCAGCTTGTCTAGCGGAATGGGGGTCTACGAGCAGTACTTC.

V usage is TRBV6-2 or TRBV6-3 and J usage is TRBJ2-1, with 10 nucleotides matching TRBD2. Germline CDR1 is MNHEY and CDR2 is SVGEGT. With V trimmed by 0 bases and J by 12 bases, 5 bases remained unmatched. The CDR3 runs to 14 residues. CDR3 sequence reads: CASSYSSGRGGQFF. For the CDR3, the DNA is TGTGCCAGCAGTTACTCAAGCGGGAGGGGGGGGCAGTTCTTC.

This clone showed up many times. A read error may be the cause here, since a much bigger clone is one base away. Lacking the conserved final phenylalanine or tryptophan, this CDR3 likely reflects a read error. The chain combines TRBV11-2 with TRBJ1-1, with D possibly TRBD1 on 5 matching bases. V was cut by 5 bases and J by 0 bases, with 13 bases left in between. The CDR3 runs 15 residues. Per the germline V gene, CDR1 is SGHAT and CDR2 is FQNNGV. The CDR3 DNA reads TGTGCCAGCAGCCCCGCCGCAGGGTTGAACACTGAAGCTTTCTCT. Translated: CASSPAAGLNTEAFS.

Here the CDR3 DNA reads TGTGCCAGCAGCTTAGAAGTGGGCCTGAACACTGAAGCTTTCTTT. It codes for CASSLEVGLNTEAFF. J is TRBJ1-1 and V is TRBV13; D gene unclear. The CDR3 has 15 amino acids. CDR1 is PRHDT and CDR2 is FYEKMQ in the germline V gene (reference sequence). Trimming removed 1 base from V and 0 bases from J, with 9 bases in between.

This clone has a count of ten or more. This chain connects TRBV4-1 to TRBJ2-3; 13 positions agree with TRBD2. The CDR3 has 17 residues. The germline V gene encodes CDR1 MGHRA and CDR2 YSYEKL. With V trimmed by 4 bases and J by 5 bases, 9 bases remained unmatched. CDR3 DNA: TGCGCCAGCAGCCGGCAAGGACTAGCGGGAGCGAAAGATACGCAGTATTTT. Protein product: CASSRQGLAGAKDTQYF.

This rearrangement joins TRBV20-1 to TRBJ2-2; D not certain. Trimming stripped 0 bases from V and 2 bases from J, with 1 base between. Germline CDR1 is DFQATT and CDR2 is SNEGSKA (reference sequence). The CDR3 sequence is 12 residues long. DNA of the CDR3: TGCAGTGCTAGAGAAAACACCGGGGAGCTGTTTTTT. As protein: CSARENTGELFF.

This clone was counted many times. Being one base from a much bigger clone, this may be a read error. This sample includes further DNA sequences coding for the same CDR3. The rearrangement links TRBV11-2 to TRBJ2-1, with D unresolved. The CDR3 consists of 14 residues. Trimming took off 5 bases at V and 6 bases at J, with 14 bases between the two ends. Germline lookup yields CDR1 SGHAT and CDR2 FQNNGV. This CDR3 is CASSRNPNRNEQFF. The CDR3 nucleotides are TGTGCCAGCAGCCGTAACCCCAACCGCAATGAGCAGTTCTTC.

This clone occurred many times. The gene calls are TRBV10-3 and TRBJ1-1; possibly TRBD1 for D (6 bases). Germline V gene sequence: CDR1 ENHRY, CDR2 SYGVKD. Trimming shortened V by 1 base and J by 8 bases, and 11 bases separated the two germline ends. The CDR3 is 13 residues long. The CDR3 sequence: CAISEFQGTEAFF. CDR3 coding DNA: TGTGCCATCAGTGAGTTCCAAGGGACAGAAGCTTTCTTT.

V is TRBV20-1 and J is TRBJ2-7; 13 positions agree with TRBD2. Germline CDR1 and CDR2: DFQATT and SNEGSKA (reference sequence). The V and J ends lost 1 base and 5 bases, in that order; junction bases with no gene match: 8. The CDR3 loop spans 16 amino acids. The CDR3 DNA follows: TGCAGTGCTAGAGCCCTCGGGACTAGCGGGAACCACGAGCAGTACTTC. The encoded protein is CSARALGTSGNHEQYF.

The CDR3 region has the DNA TGTGCCTCGAAGGGACTCGGGGAGACCCAGTACTTC. Translation: CASKGLGETQYF. J is TRBJ2-5 and V is TRBV30, with D tentatively TRBD2 (6 bases). This CDR3 has 12 residues. CDR1 GTSNPN and CDR2 SVGIG come from the germline V gene (reference sequence). V shed 7 bases and J shed 5 bases, with 14 bases lying between them.

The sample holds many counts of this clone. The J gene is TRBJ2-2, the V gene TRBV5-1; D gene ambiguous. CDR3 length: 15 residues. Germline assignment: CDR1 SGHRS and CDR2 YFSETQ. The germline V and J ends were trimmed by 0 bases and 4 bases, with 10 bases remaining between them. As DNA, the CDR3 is TGCGCCAGCAGCTTGGGATCTACTCTCACCGGGGAGCTGTTTTTT. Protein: CASSLGSTLTGELFF.

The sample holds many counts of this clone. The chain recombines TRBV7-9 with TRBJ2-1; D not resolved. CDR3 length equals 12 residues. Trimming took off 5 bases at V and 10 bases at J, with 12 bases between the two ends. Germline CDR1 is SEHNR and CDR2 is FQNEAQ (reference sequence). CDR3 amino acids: CASSLERIEQFF. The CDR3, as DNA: TGTGCCAGCAGCCTCGAGCGTATAGAGCAGTTCTTC.

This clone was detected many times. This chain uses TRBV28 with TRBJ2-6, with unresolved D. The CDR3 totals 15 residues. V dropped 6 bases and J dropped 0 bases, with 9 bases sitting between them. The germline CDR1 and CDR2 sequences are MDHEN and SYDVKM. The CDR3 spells CASSPTSSGANVLTF. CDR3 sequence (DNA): TGTGCCAGCAGCCCCACGAGCTCTGGGGCCAACGTCCTGACTTTC.

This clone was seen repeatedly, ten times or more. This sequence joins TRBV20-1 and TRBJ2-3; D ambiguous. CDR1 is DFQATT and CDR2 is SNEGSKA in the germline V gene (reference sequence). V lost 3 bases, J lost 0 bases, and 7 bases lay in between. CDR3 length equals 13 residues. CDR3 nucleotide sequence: TGCAGTGCTAGTTTAGATAGCACAGATACGCAGTATTTT. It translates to CSASLDSTDTQYF.

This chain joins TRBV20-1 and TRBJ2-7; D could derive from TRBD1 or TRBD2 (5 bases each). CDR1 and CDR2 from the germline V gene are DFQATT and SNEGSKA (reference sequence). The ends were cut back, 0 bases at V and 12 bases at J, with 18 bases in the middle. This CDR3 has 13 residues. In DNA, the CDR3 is TGCAGTGCTAGAGATGCTGGGGGAATTAGGCCGTACTTC. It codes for CSARDAGGIRPYF.

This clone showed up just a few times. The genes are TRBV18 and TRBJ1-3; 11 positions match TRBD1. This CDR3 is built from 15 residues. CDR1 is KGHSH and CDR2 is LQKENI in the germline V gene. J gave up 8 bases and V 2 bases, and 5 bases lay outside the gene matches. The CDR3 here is CASSPGQGAMDTIYF. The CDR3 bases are TGTGCCAGCTCACCAGGACAGGGGGCGATGGACACCATATATTTT.

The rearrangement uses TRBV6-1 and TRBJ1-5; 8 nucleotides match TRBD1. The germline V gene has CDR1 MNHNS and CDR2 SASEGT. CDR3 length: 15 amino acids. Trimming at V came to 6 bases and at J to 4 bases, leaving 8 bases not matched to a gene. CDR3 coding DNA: TGTGCCAGCAGCCTCCGGACAGGGAATAATCAGCCCCAGCATTTT. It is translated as CASSLRTGNNQPQHF.

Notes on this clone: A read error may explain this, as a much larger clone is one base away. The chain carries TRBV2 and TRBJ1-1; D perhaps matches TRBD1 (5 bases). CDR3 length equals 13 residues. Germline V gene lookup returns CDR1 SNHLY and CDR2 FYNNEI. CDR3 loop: CASNLQTGTEALF. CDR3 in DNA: TGTGCCAGCAACTTACAAACAGGAACCGAAGCTTTATTT. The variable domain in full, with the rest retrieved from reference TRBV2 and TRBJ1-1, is EPEVTQTPSHQVTQMGQEVILRCVPISNHLYFYWYRQILGQKVEFLVSFYNNEISEKSEIFDDQFSVERPDGSNFTLKIRSTKLEDSAMYFCASNLQTGTEALFGQGTRLTVV.

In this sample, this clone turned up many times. CDR3 amino acids: CASSVPLEVETQYF. DNA for the CDR3: TGTGCCAGCAGTGTCCCGTTGGAGGTAGAGACCCAGTACTTC. The rearrangement links TRBV2 to TRBJ2-5; maybe TRBD2 (5 bases). Germline V gene lookup returns CDR1 SNHLY and CDR2 FYNNEI. V was clipped by 4 bases and J by 4 bases, with 13 bases between them. The CDR3 loop spans 14 amino acids.

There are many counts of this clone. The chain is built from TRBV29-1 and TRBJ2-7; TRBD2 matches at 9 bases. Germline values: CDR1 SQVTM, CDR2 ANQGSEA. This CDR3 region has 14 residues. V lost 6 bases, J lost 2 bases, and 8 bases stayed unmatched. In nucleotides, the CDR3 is TGCAGCGTCCTTAGCGGGAGTGGCACCTACGAGCAGTACTTC. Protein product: CSVLSGSGTYEQYF.

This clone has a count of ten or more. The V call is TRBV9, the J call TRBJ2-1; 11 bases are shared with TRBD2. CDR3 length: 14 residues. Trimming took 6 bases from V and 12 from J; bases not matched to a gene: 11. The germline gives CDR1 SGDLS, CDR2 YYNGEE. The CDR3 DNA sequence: TGTGCCAGCAACCTAGCGGGGGGCGCTCTAGGGCAGTTCTTC. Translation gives CASNLAGGALGQFF. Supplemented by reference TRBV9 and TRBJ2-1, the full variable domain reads DSGVTQTPKHLITATGQRVTLRCSPRSGDLSVYWYQQSLDQGLQFLIQYYNGEERAKGNILERFSAQQFPDLHSELNLSSLELGDSALYFCASNLAGGALGQFFGPGTRLTVL.

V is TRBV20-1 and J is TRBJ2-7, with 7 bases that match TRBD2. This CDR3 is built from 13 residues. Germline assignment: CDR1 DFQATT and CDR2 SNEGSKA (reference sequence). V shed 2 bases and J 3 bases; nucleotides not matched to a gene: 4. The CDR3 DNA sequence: TGCAGTGCTAGAACTCTAGCGGACTACGAGCAGTACTTC. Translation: CSARTLADYEQYF.